This record looks at one T cell receptor (beta chain) sequence and its context. Seattle cases were enrolled at active infection and followed longitudinally. This entry is derived from a study of blood T cell repertoires in COVID-19. Study as a whole: Nucleic acid was either cDNA or gDNA, and it came from T cells, B-cell-depleted T cells, or PBMCs.

In the original analysis: Amplification with reference gene primers provided the estimates of nucleated cell counts. TCRdb's table, derived via immunoSEQ multiplex PCR, lists solely in-frame clones and lacks some. V and J calls and clone size are given by that table; D and trimming were obtained from the DNA. Of about 160,000 clones in the sample, under 85% are singletons; the top ten hold about 6.9%. Germline values: CDR1 KGHSH, CDR2 LQKENI. The germline V and J ends were trimmed by 3 bases and 5 bases, with 10 bases remaining between them. The CDR3 sequence is 14 residues long. Sample: peripheral blood. This TCR came from a man at least 80 years old with COVID-19, enrolled during active disease. The chain has TRBV18 and TRBJ1-4, with D possibly being TRBD1 (6 bases). CDR3 protein: CASSPRQDNEKLFF. CDR3 coding DNA: TGTGCCAGCTCACCCCGACAGGACAATGAAAAACTGTTTTTT.